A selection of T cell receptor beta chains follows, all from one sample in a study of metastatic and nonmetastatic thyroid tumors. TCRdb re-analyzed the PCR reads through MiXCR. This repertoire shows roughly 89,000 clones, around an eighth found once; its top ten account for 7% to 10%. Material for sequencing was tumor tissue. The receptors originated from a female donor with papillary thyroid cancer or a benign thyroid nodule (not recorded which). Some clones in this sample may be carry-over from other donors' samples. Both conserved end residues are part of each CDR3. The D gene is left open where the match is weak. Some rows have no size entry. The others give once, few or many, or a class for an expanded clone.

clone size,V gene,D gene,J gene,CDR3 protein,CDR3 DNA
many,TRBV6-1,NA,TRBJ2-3,CASNDMSGTDTQYF,TGTGCCAGCAACGACATGTCTGGCACAGATACGCAGTATTTT
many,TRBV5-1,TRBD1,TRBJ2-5,CASSRDRVGETQYF,TGCGCCAGCAGCCGGGACAGGGTAGGCGAGACCCAGTACTTC
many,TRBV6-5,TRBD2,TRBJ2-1,CASSYGGLAGGNEQFF,TGTGCCAGCAGTTACGGCGGCCTAGCGGGAGGGAATGAGCAGTTCTTC
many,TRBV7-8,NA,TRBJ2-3,CASSLEDTQYF,TGTGCCAGCAGCTTAGAAGATACGCAGTATTTT
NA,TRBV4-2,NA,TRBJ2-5,CASSHPGASGAEETQYF,TGTGCCAGCAGCCATCCAGGGGCTAGCGGTGCGGAAGAGACACAGTACTTC
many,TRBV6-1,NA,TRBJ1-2,CASSGKWLYGYTF,TGTGCCAGCAGTGGGAAATGGCTATATGGCTACACCTTC
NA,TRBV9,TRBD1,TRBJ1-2,CASSATGTGTVYGYTF,TGTGCCAGCAGCGCTACCGGGACAGGGACAGTCTATGGCTACACCTTC
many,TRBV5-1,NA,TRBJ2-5,CASSLRGSQETQYF,TGCGCCAGCAGCTTGAGGGGGAGCCAAGAGACCCAGTACTTC
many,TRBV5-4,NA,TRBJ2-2,CASSPRGRNTGELFF,TGTGCCAGCAGCCCGCGCGGGCGAAACACCGGGGAGCTGTTTTTT
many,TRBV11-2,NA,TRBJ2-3,CASSLSTDTQYF,TGTGCCAGCAGCTTAAGCACAGATACGCAGTATTTT
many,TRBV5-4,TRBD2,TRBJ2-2,CASSLSGRGTGELFF,TGTGCCAGCAGCTTGTCCGGGAGGGGCACCGGGGAGCTGTTTTTT
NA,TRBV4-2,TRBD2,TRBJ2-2,CASSQELAGNTGELFF,TGTGCCAGCAGCCAAGAGCTAGCGGGGAACACCGGGGAGCTGTTTTTT
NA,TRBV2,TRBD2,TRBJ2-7,CSSSEGSGSWSREQYF,TGTTCTAGCAGTGAAGGGAGCGGGAGTTGGTCGCGCGAGCAGTACTTC
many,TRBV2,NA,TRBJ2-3,CASVKGLGADTQYF,TGTGCCAGCGTAAAGGGATTAGGAGCAGATACGCAGTATTTT
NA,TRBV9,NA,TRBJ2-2,CASSVSGETGELFF,TGTGCCAGCAGCGTTTCGGGGGAAACCGGGGAGCTGTTTTTT
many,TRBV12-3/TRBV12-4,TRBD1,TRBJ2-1,CASSFGDRRHNEQFF,TGTGCCAGCAGTTTTGGGGACAGGCGACACAATGAGCAGTTCTTC
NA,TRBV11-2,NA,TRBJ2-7,CASSLDIRVYEQYF,TGTGCCAGCAGCTTAGACATCAGGGTCTACGAGCAGTACTTC
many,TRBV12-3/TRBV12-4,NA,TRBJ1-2,CASSFGGPAGVGYTF,TGTGCCAGCAGTTTCGGGGGGCCGGCAGGGGTAGGCTACACCTTC
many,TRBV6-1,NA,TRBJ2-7,CASSEQSGNYYGQYF,TGTGCCAGCAGTGAACAAAGCGGCAATTACTACGGGCAGTACTTC
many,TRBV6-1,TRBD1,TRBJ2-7,CASSSIDRVISHEQYF,TGTGCCAGCAGTTCCATCGACAGGGTGATTTCCCACGAGCAGTACTTC